This TCR beta chain is from a study of beta chain features in type 1 diabetes. cDNA synthesis used the whole RNA isolate, giving expressed TCRB sequences. TCRdb keeps only in-frame clones here, not all; method: immunoSEQ multiplex PCR. The sample lists 310,000 or so clones, 15% occurring once. V lost 5 bases and J 6 bases, leaving 10 bases between the germline ends. The CDR3 is made up of 12 amino acids. Germline assignment: CDR1 SEHNR and CDR2 FQNEAQ (reference sequence). Study-wide results and caveats: Within each of all four CD4+ subsets, Type 1 diabetes patients had TCRB CDR3s that were moderately but significantly shorter.

Turning to this clone: Antigen unknown.

The TCR comes from a man aged 18 to 35 with type 1 diabetes. The material sequenced was naive CD4+ T cells from blood. The chain uses TRBV7-9 and TRBJ1-1; D may be TRBD1 (5 bases). CDR3 in DNA: TGTGCCAGCAGCCCGGAGGGACCTGAAGCTTTCTTT. Residues: CASSPEGPEAFF. The entire variable domain, with the rest obtained from reference TRBV7-9 and TRBJ1-1, is as follows: DTGVSQNPRHKITKRGQNVTFRCDPISEHNRLYWYRQTLGQGPEFLTYFQNEAQLEKSRLLSDRFSAERPKGSFSTLEIQRTEQGDSAMYLCASSPEGPEAFFGQGTRLTVV.